Listed here is a single TCR beta chain. The specificity of this receptor is unknown. Base qualities are not recorded, but no much larger clone differs from it by a single base. This sample is drawn from a study of control samples from healthy donors and cancer patients (TCRdb year 2020). The library was obtained by the immunoSEQ multiplex PCR assay. TCRdb's version of the immuneACCESS table is confined to in-frame rearrangements and falls short of the full clone set. An unresolved V gene accounts for under half of the shortfall where checked; the remainder is of unknown origin. For this sample there are about 40,000 clones; 92% appear just once. The ten largest make up around 3.9% of the sample. The cysteine opens and the phenylalanine closes a CDR3 of 17 amino acids. Kept here is only the CDR3 DNA, which spans 51 bases and is read in frame from base 1. V is shortened by 1 base, J by 6 bases, and the region joining them spans 17 bases. For CDR1 and CDR2, the germline V gene lists KGHDR and SFDVKD.

The chain is encoded by TRBV24-1 joined to TRBJ2-2; TRBD1 is perhaps the D gene, given 6 matching bases. The sample consisted of blood. The TCR was taken from a woman in her fifties or sixties in good health. The CDR3 sequence is CATSDFPQGMIPGELFF. The DNA reads as follows: TGTGCCACCAGTGATTTTCCGCAGGGGATGATTCCCGGGGAGCTGTTTTTT.